The 23 T cell receptor beta chains in this list originate from one sample, sequenced in a study of blood T cell repertoires in COVID-19. The repertoire was sequenced with immunoSEQ multiplex PCR; TCRdb's copy has only in-frame clones and lacks some. In the table there are approximately 100,000 clones, approximately 86% of which are singletons. Sequenced: PBMCs or T cells enriched from blood (not recorded which). All receptors come from a woman aged 50 to 60 who had recovered from COVID-19.

V and J are TRBV5-4 and TRBJ2-1; 11 positions match TRBD2. This CDR3 spans 15 amino acids. Germline trimming cut 4 bases from V and 5 bases from J; bases unmatched to any gene: 5. Per germline, CDR1 SGHNT and CDR2 YYREEE (reference sequence). CDR3 sequence (DNA): TGTGCCAGCAGCCCGCCGGGACTAGCGGACAATGAGCAGTTCTTC. Translated: CASSPPGLADNEQFF. The full variable domain, rest sourced from reference TRBV5-4 and TRBJ2-1, is ETGVTQSPTHLIKTRGQQVTLRCSSQSGHNTVSWYQQALGQGPQFIFQYYREEENGRGNFPPRFSGLQFPNYSSELNVNALELDDSALYLCASSPPGLADNEQFFGPGTRLTVL.

The chain combines TRBV6-6 with TRBJ2-7; a possible D gene is TRBD1 (6 bases). Germline CDR1 is MNHNY and CDR2 is SVGAGI (reference sequence). The CDR3 totals 15 residues. V was clipped by 6 bases and J by 0 bases, with 15 bases between them. DNA for the CDR3: TGTGCCAGCAGCTCGAAGGGGGTACCCTCCTACGAGCAGTACTTC. It translates to CASSSKGVPSYEQYF.

This clone was observed a handful of times. This chain links TRBV24-1 with TRBJ1-2; no definite D call. Germline CDR1 and CDR2: KGHDR and SFDVKD. V was shortened by 7 bases and J by 4 bases, with 15 bases between the two germline ends. The CDR3 runs to 14 residues. CDR3 sequence reads: CATSDPGRGYGYTF. The CDR3 region has the DNA TGTGCCACCAGCGATCCTGGCCGGGGCTATGGCTACACCTTC.

The chain uses TRBV28 and TRBJ1-4; 10 bases are a match to TRBD1. Germline CDR1 is MDHEN and CDR2 is SYDVKM. V shed 4 bases and J 5 bases; nucleotides not matched to a gene: 4. The CDR3 covers 15 residues. The CDR3 loop reads CASSSLGQGNEKLFF. The CDR3 DNA reads TGTGCCAGCAGTTCCCTGGGACAGGGGAATGAAAAACTGTTTTTT.

The chain uses TRBV19 and TRBJ2-7; 12 nucleotides align to TRBD1. V trimming: 6 bases; J trimming: 5 bases; junction bases outside the gene matches: 2. Per germline, CDR1 LNHDA and CDR2 SQIVND (reference sequence). The CDR3 has 13 residues. The CDR3 sequence: CASRGQGADEQYF. The CDR3 DNA sequence: TGTGCCAGTAGGGGACAGGGGGCGGACGAGCAGTACTTC.

The chain uses TRBV27 and TRBJ2-2, with D perhaps matching TRBD1 (6 bases). V was trimmed by 6 bases and J by 9 bases, leaving 14 bases between them. Germline V gene data show CDR1 as MNHEY and CDR2 as SMNVEV (reference sequence). This CDR3 has 13 residues. The CDR3 nucleotides are TGTGCCAGCAGCCCTAGGGGGTTTTGGGAGCTGTTTTTT. Amino acid sequence: CASSPRGFWELFF.

The rearrangement uses TRBV5-8 and TRBJ2-7; 11 positions agree with TRBD2. Germline trimming cut 4 bases from V and 4 bases from J; bases unmatched to any gene: 7. The CDR3 consists of 15 residues. Germline lookup yields CDR1 SGHTS and CDR2 YDEGEE. This CDR3 reads CASSAGTSGRYEQYF. As DNA, the CDR3 is TGTGCCAGCAGCGCAGGGACTAGCGGACGGTACGAGCAGTACTTC. Full variable domain (remainder filled in from reference TRBV5-8 and TRBJ2-7): EAGVTQSPTHLIKTRGQQATLRCSPISGHTSVYWYQQALGLGLQFLLWYDEGEERNRGNFPPRFSGRQFPNYSSELNVNALELEDSALYLCASSAGTSGRYEQYFGPGTRLTVT.

This chain uses TRBV28 with TRBJ1-1; D remains ambiguous. V shed 3 bases and J shed 7 bases, with 9 bases lying between them. Germline V gene lookup returns CDR1 MDHEN and CDR2 SYDVKM. This CDR3 has 12 amino acids. As DNA, the CDR3 is TGTGCCAGCAGTTTGGCTTTACGTGAAGCTTTCTTT. It is translated as CASSLALREAFF.

The rearrangement joins TRBV27 to TRBJ2-1; 11 positions match TRBD2. The V and J ends lost 5 bases and 6 bases, in that order; junction bases with no gene match: 6. The CDR3 runs 15 residues. Germline values: CDR1 MNHEY, CDR2 SMNVEV (reference sequence). The CDR3 spells CASSQGLADLNEQFF. The CDR3 DNA reads TGTGCCAGCAGTCAGGGACTAGCGGACCTCAATGAGCAGTTCTTC.

This chain links TRBV5-8 with TRBJ1-2; 7 bases are shared with TRBD1. V was clipped by 0 bases and J by 4 bases; unmatched bases: 6. The CDR3 runs to 15 residues. Per the germline V gene, CDR1 is SGHTS and CDR2 is YDEGEE. CDR3 bases: TGTGCCAGCAGCTTGGGACAGGGACACTTCTATGGCTACACCTTC. This codes for CASSLGQGHFYGYTF.

V and J are TRBV4-1 and TRBJ2-3; D ambiguous. The CDR3 sequence is 14 residues long. Germline V gives CDR1 MGHRA, CDR2 YSYEKL. Trimming left V 0 bases short and J 1 base short, with 5 bases between. The CDR3 here is CASSQDQGTDTQYF. The CDR3, as DNA: TGCGCCAGCAGCCAAGATCAGGGCACAGATACGCAGTATTTT.

The rearrangement uses TRBV27 and TRBJ2-1, with D perhaps TRBD2 (6 bases). There are 19 residues in the CDR3. Germline assignment: CDR1 MNHEY and CDR2 SMNVEV (reference sequence). Trimming removed 3 bases at V and 4 bases at J, with 25 bases between. CDR3 in DNA: TGTGCCAGCAGTTTGGGCCGCGGGCGAAGGGCAGGAGGGTACAATGAGCAGTTCTTC. As protein: CASSLGRGRRAGGYNEQFF.

The genes are TRBV7-9 and TRBJ2-1, with D perhaps TRBD2 (5 bases). The germline CDR1 and CDR2 sequences are SEHNR and FQNEAQ (reference sequence). The CDR3 contains 14 residues. Trimming stripped 5 bases from V and 1 base from J, with 9 bases between. The chain's CDR3 is CASSPEVSYNEQFF. In DNA, the CDR3 is TGTGCCAGCAGCCCGGAGGTGTCCTACAATGAGCAGTTCTTC.

V and J are TRBV7-6 and TRBJ2-3; 8 bases align to TRBD1. J gave up 2 bases and V 1 base, and 2 bases lay outside the gene matches. The germline CDR1 and CDR2 sequences are SGHVS and FNYEAQ. This CDR3 comprises 15 residues. The CDR3, as DNA: TGTGCCAGCAGCTTAGGGACAGGGATCACAGATACGCAGTATTTT. Its translation: CASSLGTGITDTQYF.

The chain recombines TRBV6-5 with TRBJ2-1, with 7 bases that match TRBD2. The CDR3 is 15 residues long. Trimming at V came to 3 bases and at J to 5 bases, leaving 7 bases not matched to a gene. Germline loops: CDR1 MNHEY, CDR2 SVGAGI. CDR3 residues: CASSYVLARHNEQFF. CDR3 DNA: TGTGCCAGCAGTTATGTACTAGCGAGGCACAATGAGCAGTTCTTC.

The chain recombines TRBV3-1 (or the pseudogene TRBV3-2) with TRBJ1-5, with D possibly matching TRBD1 (5 bases). Germline-derived CDR1 and CDR2 are LGHDT and YNNKEL (reference sequence). Trimming pared 4 bases from V and 10 bases from J, leaving 11 bases between. CDR3 length: 12 residues. The CDR3: CASSPGGGPQHF. DNA of the CDR3: TGTGCCAGCAGCCCGGGGGGGGGTCCCCAGCATTTT.

The CDR3 region is CASRQTSGGAVEQYF. The CDR3 region has the DNA TGTGCCAGCAGACAGACTAGCGGGGGGGCCGTCGAGCAGTACTTC. This chain connects TRBV28 to TRBJ2-7; 14 bases agree with TRBD2. CDR1 and CDR2 from the germline V gene are MDHEN and SYDVKM. The ends lost 6 bases at V and 6 bases at J; junction bases unmatched: 7. CDR3 length: 15 amino acids.

On this clone: The junction departs from germline at one end; a sequencing error may be responsible. V and J are TRBV2 and TRBJ2-3; 10 nucleotides line up with TRBD2. CDR1 SNHLY and CDR2 FYNNEI come from the germline V gene. This CDR3 is built from 15 residues. This CDR3 reads CASTIAGGGADAQYF. The CDR3, as DNA: TGTGCCAGCACAATAGCGGGAGGTGGGGCAGATGCGCAGTATTTT.

This chain uses TRBV5-4 with TRBJ1-3, with D perhaps matching TRBD1 (5 bases). Germline-derived CDR1 and CDR2 are SGHNT and YYREEE (reference sequence). V shed 1 base and J shed 0 bases, with 11 bases lying between them. The CDR3 length is 16 residues. CDR3 amino acids: CASSLWGGSSGNTIYF. The CDR3, as DNA: TGTGCCAGCAGCTTGTGGGGGGGTAGCTCTGGAAACACCATATATTTT.

The chain links TRBV4-1 to TRBJ2-7; TRBD2 matches at 10 bases. The CDR3 sequence is 17 residues long. CDR1 MGHRA and CDR2 YSYEKL come from the germline V gene. The trim removed 0 bases at V and 5 bases at J, leaving 10 bases unmatched. The CDR3 protein is CASSQDHQSSGRNEQYF. The DNA for the CDR3 is TGCGCCAGCAGCCAAGACCACCAGTCTAGCGGGAGAAACGAGCAGTACTTC.

CDR3 bases: TGTGCCTGGAGTCGGACTAGCGGGGGAGGTGAGCAGTACTTC. Protein sequence: CAWSRTSGGGEQYF. This chain links TRBV30 with TRBJ2-7; 13 nucleotides line up with TRBD2. This CDR3 has 14 residues. Germline assignment: CDR1 GTSNPN and CDR2 SVGIG (reference sequence). Germline trimming cut 2 bases from V and 7 bases from J; bases unmatched to any gene: 5. The entire variable domain, with the rest obtained from reference TRBV30 and TRBJ2-7, is as follows: SQTIHQWPATLVQPVGSPLSLECTVEGTSNPNLYWYRQAAGRGLQLLFYSVGIGQISSEVPQNLSASRPQDRQFILSSKKLLLSDSGFYLCAWSRTSGGGEQYFGPGTRLTVT.

The rearrangement uses TRBV24-1 and TRBJ1-3; 7 positions match TRBD1. CDR3 size: 18 residues. CDR1 is KGHDR and CDR2 is SFDVKD in the germline V gene. V shed 0 bases, J shed 0 bases, and the junction held 7 bases outside the gene matches. CDR3 nucleotide sequence: TGTGCCACCAGTGATTTGCAGCTAGGGGGCAACTCTGGAAACACCATATATTTT. Translating it yields CATSDLQLGGNSGNTIYF.

This clone was found a few times. This sequence joins TRBV18 and TRBJ2-1, with 10 bases lining up with TRBD2. Germline V gene data show CDR1 as KGHSH and CDR2 as LQKENI. This CDR3 comprises 15 residues. The V and J ends lost 4 bases and 9 bases, in that order; junction bases with no gene match: 9. This chain's CDR3 is CASSQGLAGVGEQFF. CDR3 DNA sequence: TGTGCCAGCTCACAAGGGCTAGCGGGAGTAGGTGAGCAGTTCTTC.